Described below is a single T cell receptor beta chain sequence and its context. The sample comes from a study of OX40 agonist ivuxolimab in advanced cancers. The CDR3 is 14 residues long. The germline V gene encodes CDR1 KGHSH and CDR2 LQKENI. Trimming took 3 bases from V and 6 from J, leaving 14 bases between them. Clones were read by immunoSEQ multiplex PCR, and TCRdb kept only the in-frame ones, dropping some. The top ten clones hold under 4% of a sample with roughly 56,000 clones, approximately 86% of them seen once. This TCR derives from an adult with an advanced solid tumor such as melanoma, head and neck, liver or kidney cancer. The chain combines TRBV18 with TRBJ1-2; D ambiguous. The sample in question was CD4+ or CD8+ T cells sorted from blood, obtained in a trial of the OX40 agonist ivuxolimab. The CDR3 loop reads CASSPSTGIDGYTF. CDR3 nucleotides: TGTGCCAGCTCACCTTCGACTGGGATCGATGGCTACACCTTC.